What follows describes a single TCR beta chain. Its antigen is as yet unknown. V was trimmed by 8 bases and J by 4 bases, leaving 10 bases between them. Germline values: CDR1 SNHLY, CDR2 FYNNEI. The CDR3 contains 12 residues. This sample is drawn from a study of cytomegalovirus exposure and HLA in healthy donors. Whole-study findings and limits: A prior analysis recorded that most TCR beta V segments were productive about 90% or about 30% of the time.

The PCR used 60 Vbeta and 13 Jbeta primers. Clones were read by immunoSEQ multiplex PCR, and TCRdb kept only the in-frame ones, dropping some. The specimen's table records approximately 120,000 clones. The sample consisted of PBMCs. The sequence was obtained from a man younger than 40 in good health and CMV-seronegative. The chain links TRBV2 to TRBJ2-3, with unresolved D. In DNA, the CDR3 is TGTGCCAGCGGAGTGGTTGCAGATACGCAGTATTTT. Encoded protein: CASGVVADTQYF.